This T cell receptor (beta chain) was sequenced in a study of low-dose radiotherapy and immunotherapy resistance in tumors (dated by TCRdb to 2021 to 2024). At the level of the whole study: Cohort 1 received 0.5 Gy per fraction every 2 weeks, with a prescribed total PTV dose of 6.5 Gy. Every two weeks, patients got intravenous cyclophosphamide at 200 mg/m2, given one day ahead of each radiation and immunotherapy administration. Eight patients were included in the translational analysis, namely three from the first dose cohort plus the first five from the second dose cohort. Patients were given nivolumab as a 240 mg flat dose every two weeks and ipilimumab at 1 mg/kg every six weeks, with both drugs delivered intravenously. Patients in Cohort 2 were given 1 Gy per fraction every two weeks, for a total of 13 Gy across 26 weeks. Starting on cycle 1 day 1, patients took 300 mg of aspirin by mouth once a day for four cycles. The trial did not randomize participants into treatment groups.

There are many counts of this clonotype. Its binding antigen is unknown. Qualities for individual bases were not recorded, and no much larger clone is one base off. Interpreted using the paper, the time point label stands for: before trial treatment. The donors took part in RACIN, a single-arm, phase I, dose-escalation trial that combined nivolumab, ipilimumab, aspirin, low-dose cyclophosphamide and low-dose radiotherapy. Eligible patients had advanced, TIL-negative solid tumors. V is shortened by 1 base, J by 0 bases, and the region joining them spans 16 bases. The germline V gene specifies MGHRA as CDR1 and YSYEKL as CDR2. From its cysteine to its phenylalanine, the CDR3 spans 18 amino acids. The read is trimmed to its CDR3 DNA, 54 bases read in frame from base 1. This sample was sequenced with an Illumina HiSeq 2500. First-strand cDNA was synthesized with Superscript III and a set of TRAV- and TRBV-specific primers, covering both TCRalpha and TCRbeta chains. An approximately 19-cycle PCR with Phusion amplified the TCRs, pairing a constant-region primer with the adapter that was attached to the V primers. Isolated mRNA was amplified with the MessageAmp II aRNA Amplification Kit, using a roughly 15-hour in vitro transcription at 37°C. The Dynabeads mRNA DIRECT Purification Kit was used to isolate the mRNA for TCR sequencing. Indexed Illumina adapters were added in a second Phusion PCR of roughly 25 cycles, and the PCR products were purified with AMPure XP beads. The authors' pipeline ran thus. Custom Perl scripts were used to pool TCR sequences that encoded the same protein, to remove out-of-frame sequences, and to calculate the abundance of each clonotype. Any TCR sequence supported by only a single read was excluded from analysis. Repertoire metrics included Shannon entropy, Gini index, clonality, richness, and frequency of TCRs shared between repertoires. Clones were called with MiXCR by TCRdb after fastp trimmed the public reads at Q25, and only in-frame beta chains were retained. Entries are consolidated by CDR3 protein sequence, retaining the most common genes and DNA. These V and J calls derive from TCRdb rather than the authors' analysis. Here the sample has roughly 54,000 distinct CDR3 sequences; about 23% occur a single time. The biggest ten clones account for under 6.5% of the sample.

The TCR was taken from a male donor with prostate cancer. The sequencing here drew on PBMCs, taken before treatment. The chain employs TRBV4-1 and TRBJ1-3; 5 matching bases give a weak D call of TRBD1. Read as DNA, the sequence is TGCGCCAGCAGCCAAGTGGCGGGGCAGTCAAGCTCTGGAAACACCATATATTTT. Its product reads: CASSQVAGQSSSGNTIYF.